This T cell receptor beta chain is from a study of shared clonotypes between healthy human individuals. Assay used: immunoSEQ multiplex PCR; TCRdb lists only in-frame clones, some missing. The sample holds 1.5 million to 2.5 million clones, roughly 94% seen once. CD45RO-negative cells were positively selected for CCR7, leaving out terminally differentiated effector memory CD45RA+ cells. This clone has only one observation. Other DNA sequences in the sample encode the same CDR3. This clonotype was sampled from a man between 18 and 29 years old in good health. The sequenced sample consisted of naive CD8+ T cells sorted from blood.

CDR3 sequence reads: CASSPLAGTYEQYF. The CDR3 DNA reads TGTGCCAGCAGCCCACTAGCGGGAACATACGAGCAGTACTTC. This sequence joins TRBV6-5 and TRBJ2-7, with 10 bases fitting TRBD2. Germline loops: CDR1 MNHEY, CDR2 SVGAGI. V was clipped by 6 bases and J by 4 bases; unmatched bases: 6. The CDR3 is made up of 14 amino acids.